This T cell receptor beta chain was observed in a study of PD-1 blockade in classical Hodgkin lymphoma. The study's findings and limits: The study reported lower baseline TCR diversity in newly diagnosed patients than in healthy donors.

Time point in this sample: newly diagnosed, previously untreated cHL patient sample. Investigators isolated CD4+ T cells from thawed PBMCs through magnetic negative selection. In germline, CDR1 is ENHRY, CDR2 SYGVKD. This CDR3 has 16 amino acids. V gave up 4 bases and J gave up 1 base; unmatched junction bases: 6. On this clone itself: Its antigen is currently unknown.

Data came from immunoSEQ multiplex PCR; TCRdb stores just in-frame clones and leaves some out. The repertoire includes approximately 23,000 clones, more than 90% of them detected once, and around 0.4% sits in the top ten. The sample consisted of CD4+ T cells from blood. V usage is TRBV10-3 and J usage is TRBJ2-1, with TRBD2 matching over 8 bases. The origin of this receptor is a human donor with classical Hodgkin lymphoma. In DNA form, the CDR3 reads TGTGCCATCAGTGCGCGGCTAGCGGGTTCCTACAATGAGCAGTTCTTC. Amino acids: CAISARLAGSYNEQFF.